Detailed here is one TCR beta chain. Its specific antigen is unknown. Base quality data are lacking; no much larger clone is found one base away. These data are taken from a study of blood T cell repertoires in COVID-19 (dated by TCRdb to 2018 to 2020). In terms of the full investigation: Samples from collaborators originated in the United States, Italy and Spain and spanned both the acute and convalescent phases of COVID-19. The prospective study material was composed of cDNA or gDNA derived from T cells, B-cell-depleted T cells, or PBMCs. The dataset comprised deeply sampled blood TCRbeta repertoires from subjects exposed to, actively infected with, or recovered from COVID-19. The repertoires were made available in a free public database intended to serve as a resource for research on the immune response to SARS-CoV-2. Samples came from the ongoing ImmuneRACE study (first 160 participants) plus 1,254 subjects from 6 global collaborators. Sample metadata almost always included a de-identified subject ID, COVID-19 status, age in years and sex. Where available, HLA class I and class II types were obtained from metadata supplied by the sample provider rather than from assay-based typing. General conclusions and limits of the study: How much clinical and demographic metadata was included differed by source and by participant, and the metadata was provided uncurated.

The CDR3, from cysteine to phenylalanine, totals 15 residues. The entry retains the CDR3 DNA only, 45 bases that are in frame from base 1. CDR1 and CDR2, per the germline V gene (reference sequence), are SGHKS and YYEKEE. V is pruned by 6 bases and J by 7 bases, leaving 14 bases of the junction without a gene match. TCRbeta CDR3 regions were amplified from genomic DNA by means of the immunoSEQ Assay, a bias-controlled multiplex PCR. Concerning the study's data processing: Within the assay, amplification of reference gene primers was used to estimate how many nucleated cells each sample contained. Sequence reads were collapsed and filtered to measure the absolute abundance of every unique TCRbeta CDR3 rearrangement. Productive Simpson clonality was computed per sample as the square root of Simpson's diversity index over productive rearrangements. This is the immuneACCESS table as TCRdb keeps it, with only in-frame sequences that have V and J called. A part of the clones is gone; compared with another copy, unresolved V genes explain less than half, and the rest is unexplained. V and J calls and clone size are as listed in that table; D and trimming were resolved from the DNA. In this sample the table shows under 250,000 clones, over 75% of which occur a single time. The ten most abundant clones make up roughly 4.3% of the sample.

In the prospective study, participants were 18 to 89 years old, resided in about two dozen geographic areas of the United States, and were enrolled through a virtual design. In the prospective study, cohorts were assigned on the basis of participant-reported clinical history obtained from a screening survey and a study questionnaire. In the prospective study, whole blood, serum and a nasopharyngeal or oropharyngeal swab were collected from each participant by mobile phlebotomists. Over a roughly two-month period, participants in the prospective study had the option of providing additional blood draws and questionnaires. Before DNA extraction, prospective study blood samples were shipped either frozen or at room temperature.

This receptor was identified in a young man with acute COVID-19. The material sequenced was PBMCs or T cells enriched from blood (not recorded which). The chain employs TRBV5-5 and TRBJ1-2; 8 central nucleotides agree with TRBD1. The CDR3 corresponds to CASIQGGAQSPGYTF. The bases read TGTGCCAGCATACAGGGGGGGGCGCAGTCCCCTGGCTACACCTTC. The full variable domain, completed from the reference TRBV5-5 and TRBJ1-2 proteins outside the CDR3, reads DAGVTQSPTHLIKTRGQQVTLRCSPISGHKSVSWYQQVLGQGPQFIFQYYEKEERGRGNFPDRFSARQFPNYSSELNVNALLLGDSALYLCASIQGGAQSPGYTFGSGTRLTVV.